Sequencing of this TCR beta chain was carried out in a study of glioma-infiltrating T cells. V lost 0 bases to trimming and J lost 1 base, with 16 bases between them. The CDR3 extends over 16 amino acids. From germline, CDR1 is SQVTM and CDR2 ANQGSEA. Amplification of TCR alpha and beta CDR3 regions from RNA used iRepertoire nested multiplex PCR. MiXCR, applied by TCRdb to the multiplex PCR reads, yields one record per CDR3 protein. This sample has 84,000 or so distinct CDR3 sequences, with 20% to 25% found just once. The V and J genes are TRBV29-1 and TRBJ2-7, with D possibly TRBD2 on 7 matching bases. The TCR was taken from a human donor with low-grade glioma or glioblastoma, undergoing nonglioma brain surgery, or in good health (not recorded which). Sequencing was performed on glioma tissue, nonneoplastic brain tissue, or PBMCs (not recorded which). CDR3 sequence (DNA): TGCAGCGTTGAAGATCGGTTCAGGGGAGGGTCCTACGAGCAGTACTTC. Its translation: CSVEDRFRGGSYEQYF.